These T cell receptor beta chains were read from a single sample in a study of blood T cell repertoires in COVID-19. Only in-frame clones appear in the TCRdb table, and some are missing; sequencing was by immunoSEQ multiplex PCR. Here the sample spans approximately 260,000 clones, roughly 90% being singletons. Sequenced sample: peripheral blood. The receptors here all came from a middle-aged woman who had recovered from COVID-19. The CDR3 runs from the conserved cysteine through the conserved F or W. The order of the fields is clone size, J gene, V gene, D gene, CDR3 DNA, CDR3 protein. A D gene is named only where the DNA matches it firmly. Clone size appears in some rows only: once, few, many, or a class for an expanded clone.

>NA|TRBJ2-5|TRBV6-2/TRBV6-3|TRBD2
TGTGCCAGCAGTTCCCGGGCGGGGGAAAGTGAGACCCAGTACTTC
CASSSRAGESETQYF
>few|TRBJ1-5|TRBV29-1|TRBD1
TGCAGCGTTGGAGGGACAGGGAATAGCAATCAGCCCCAGCATTTT
CSVGGTGNSNQPQHF
>NA|TRBJ2-2|TRBV7-2|NA
TGTGCCAGCAGCTTAGGGACACTAACCGGGGAGCTGTTTTTT
CASSLGTLTGELFF
>NA|TRBJ2-4|TRBV11-3|TRBD2
TGTGCCAGCAGCATAGCGGGAGCCAAAAACATTCAGTACTTC
CASSIAGAKNIQYF
>NA|TRBJ2-2|TRBV7-2|TRBD2
TGTGCCAGCAGCCACGGGCGGGGGGGTACCGGGGAGCTGTTTTTT
CASSHGRGGTGELFF
>NA|TRBJ1-4|TRBV5-1|TRBD1
TGCGCCAGCAGCCTCGGGACAGTCGGTAATGAAAAACTGTTTTTT
CASSLGTVGNEKLFF
>NA|TRBJ1-1|TRBV6-2/TRBV6-3|TRBD1
TGTGCCAGCAGTTACTCGGCCCGGACAGGGAACACTGAAGCTTTCTTT
CASSYSARTGNTEAFF
>NA|TRBJ2-7|TRBV30|TRBD1
TGTGCCTGGACCGGGACAGGGGGATCCGAGCAGTACTTC
CAWTGTGGSEQYF
>NA|TRBJ1-4|TRBV2|NA
TGTGCCAGCAGCGTTAGGACAGCGTCTTTTAATGAAAAACTGTTTTTT
CASSVRTASFNEKLFF
>NA|TRBJ1-2|TRBV5-1|NA
TGCGCCAGCAGCGCGCGGACAGACACTAACTATGGCTACACCTTC
CASSARTDTNYGYTF
>once|TRBJ2-2|TRBV5-1|TRBD2
TGCGCCAGCAGCGTCCTAGCGGGGGGGAAAACCACCGGGGAGCTGTTTTTT
CASSVLAGGKTTGELFF
>NA|TRBJ2-7|TRBV5-1|NA
TGCGCCAGCAGCGAGGTTGTGGGAGCCTACGAGCAGTACTTC
CASSEVVGAYEQYF
>few|TRBJ2-7|TRBV18|TRBD2
TGTGCCAGCTCACCACCAGTGACAGGAGGAGGGACTAGTGGCCTCTACGAGCAGTACTTC
CASSPPVTGGGTSGLYEQYF
>NA|TRBJ1-4|TRBV30|TRBD1
TGTGCCTGGAGTGCAGCAGGGGGCCCTAATGAAAAACTGTTTTTT
CAWSAAGGPNEKLFF
>NA|TRBJ2-3|TRBV6-2/TRBV6-3|TRBD2
TGTGCCAGCAGTCCCGGACTAGCGACGGATACGCAGTATTTT
CASSPGLATDTQYF
>NA|TRBJ2-2|TRBV11-3|TRBD2
TGTGCCAGCAGCCCCCGCCTAGCGGGAGTGGGGGCCGGGGAGCTGTTTTTT
CASSPRLAGVGAGELFF
>few|TRBJ2-1|TRBV30|TRBD2
TGTGCCTGGAGTGGCCAGTTAGCGGGAGTGTACAATGAGCAGTTCTTC
CAWSGQLAGVYNEQFF
>NA|TRBJ2-1|TRBV6-5|TRBD1
TGTGCCACTGACGCCCTGACAGGGATGGGTGAGCAGTTCTTC
CATDALTGMGEQFF
>NA|TRBJ2-5|TRBV4-3|TRBD1
TGCGCCAGCAGCCAAGATAGGGAGACAGGGGATGGAGAGACCCAGTACTTC
CASSQDRETGDGETQYF
>NA|TRBJ2-7|TRBV6-2/TRBV6-3|TRBD2
TGTGCCAGCAGTCCCCGGCTAGCGGGCCTCCGCCCCCACGAGCAGTACTTC
CASSPRLAGLRPHEQYF
>once|TRBJ2-1|TRBV28|NA
TGTGCCAGCAGTACACTAGGCAAGTCCTACAATGAGCAGTTCTTC
CASSTLGKSYNEQFF
>NA|TRBJ2-7|TRBV25-1|NA
TGTGCCAGCATCCGGGCAGGGTCCTACGAGCAGTACTTC
CASIRAGSYEQYF
>few|TRBJ2-7|TRBV28|NA
TGTGCCAGCAGTTCGTCCTACGAGCAGTACTTC
CASSSSYEQYF
>NA|TRBJ2-1|TRBV24-1|TRBD1
TGTGCCACCAGTCTACAGGGGCTTTACAATGAGCAGTTCTTC
CATSLQGLYNEQFF
>NA|TRBJ1-5|TRBV19|TRBD1
TGTGCCAGTAATTGTCCCGGGACAGGGAATGGGCAGCCCCAGCATTTT
CASNCPGTGNGQPQHF
>NA|TRBJ1-2|TRBV5-6|NA
TGTGCCAGCAGCTTGGACGGGGGGGCGCTTGGCTACACCTTC
CASSLDGGALGYTF